These 14 T cell receptor beta chains were sequenced from one sample in a study of cytomegalovirus exposure and HLA in healthy donors. It was with 60 Vbeta and 13 Jbeta primers that the PCR ran. The method was immunoSEQ multiplex PCR; TCRdb's version includes in-frame clones alone and lacks a portion of them. The repertoire holds 110,000 to 150,000 clones, 70% seen once, with roughly 2% in the top ten. The sample comprised PBMCs. The receptors were gathered from a woman in her sixties in good health and CMV-seropositive.

This clone was detected a few times. V gene TRBV6-1 combines with J gene TRBJ1-1, with 8 bases matching TRBD1. CDR1 is MNHNS and CDR2 is SASEGT in the germline V gene. This CDR3 spans 13 amino acids. The V and J ends lost 6 bases and 5 bases, in that order; junction bases with no gene match: 5. The CDR3 DNA reads TGTGCCAGCAGGATAACAGGGGGAACTGAAGCTTTCTTT. Protein product: CASRITGGTEAFF.

The rearrangement uses TRBV28 and TRBJ2-5; 8 bases are shared with TRBD2. The CDR3 is made up of 17 amino acids. Germline-derived CDR1 and CDR2 are MDHEN and SYDVKM. J gave up 6 bases and V 5 bases, and 17 bases lay outside the gene matches. The CDR3 DNA reads as TGTGCCAGCAGTGGGGGAGGGCAGCGGGGGAGAAGAAAGACCCAGTACTTC. Amino acids: CASSGGGQRGRRKTQYF.

This clone was observed a few times. The same CDR3 also results from other DNA sequences found in this sample. The rearrangement joins TRBV29-1 to TRBJ1-2; 8 bases are a match to TRBD1. With V trimmed by 4 bases and J by 2 bases, 0 bases remained unmatched. The germline CDR1 and CDR2 sequences are SQVTM and ANQGSEA. The CDR3 covers 12 residues. For the CDR3, the DNA is TGCAGCGTTGGACAGGGGAACTATGGCTACACCTTC. Translation: CSVGQGNYGYTF. The full variable domain, with the rest looked up from reference TRBV29-1 and TRBJ1-2, is SAVISQKPSRDICQRGTSLTIQCQVDSQVTMMFWYRQQPGQSLTLIATANQGSEATYESGFVIDKFPISRPNLTFSTLTVSNMSPEDSSIYLCSVGQGNYGYTFGSGTRLTVV.

This chain connects TRBV29-1 to TRBJ2-2, with a tentative D call TRBD1 (5 bases). CDR1 SQVTM and CDR2 ANQGSEA come from the germline V gene. The CDR3 is 15 amino acids. V dropped 4 bases and J dropped 5 bases, with 17 bases sitting between them. CDR3 bases: TGCAGCGTTGTAAAAGGGCCAGGGTCAACCGGGGAGCTGTTTTTT. Residues: CSVVKGPGSTGELFF.

V is TRBV14 and J is TRBJ1-3; D is perhaps TRBD1 (6 bases). Germline-derived CDR1 and CDR2 are SGHDN and FVKESK. The CDR3 consists of 13 residues. Trimming took 2 bases from V and 4 from J, leaving 6 bases between them. The CDR3 DNA reads TGTGCCAGCAGCCAACAGGGGGGAAACACCATATATTTT. Its translation is CASSQQGGNTIYF.

V is TRBV5-4 and J is TRBJ1-1; 7 nucleotides agree with TRBD1. CDR3 length: 15 residues. The junction had 7 bases not matched to a gene; V was cut back by 4 bases and J by 1 base. Germline V lookup: CDR1 SGHNT, CDR2 YYREEE (reference sequence). In DNA, the CDR3 is TGTGCCAGCAGCCCTGTTGGGACAGAGAACACTGAAGCTTTCTTT. This encodes CASSPVGTENTEAFF.

The chain uses TRBV30 and TRBJ1-2; possible D gene TRBD1, 6 bases. The germline CDR1 and CDR2 sequences are GTSNPN and SVGIG (reference sequence). This CDR3 is 12 amino acids long. The germline V and J ends were trimmed by 2 bases and 6 bases, with 10 bases remaining between them. The CDR3 protein is CAWSPRTDGYTF. CDR3 nucleotide sequence: TGTGCCTGGAGTCCTAGGACAGATGGCTACACCTTC. Complete variable domain (other parts from reference TRBV30 and TRBJ1-2): SQTIHQWPATLVQPVGSPLSLECTVEGTSNPNLYWYRQAAGRGLQLLFYSVGIGQISSEVPQNLSASRPQDRQFILSSKKLLLSDSGFYLCAWSPRTDGYTFGSGTRLTVV.

This chain joins TRBV5-1 and TRBJ2-7; no firm D call. The germline CDR1 and CDR2 sequences are SGHRS and YFSETQ. CDR3 length: 14 amino acids. V was pared by 0 bases and J by 1 base, with 8 bases between. In nucleotides, the CDR3 is TGCGCCAGCAGCTTGGTAGCCCAATCCTACGAGCAGTACTTC. Translation: CASSLVAQSYEQYF. Variable domain in full (rest from reference TRBV5-1 and TRBJ2-7): KAGVTQTPRYLIKTRGQQVTLSCSPISGHRSVSWYQQTPGQGLQFLFEYFSETQRNKGNFPGRFSGRQFSNSRSEMNVSTLELGDSALYLCASSLVAQSYEQYFGPGTRLTVT.

The gene calls are TRBV4-1 and TRBJ1-5; D is unclear. The CDR3 length is 13 residues. Germline CDR1 is MGHRA and CDR2 is YSYEKL. V was trimmed by 5 bases and J by 3 bases, leaving 8 bases between them. The CDR3 DNA reads TGCGCCAGCAGCGGCGGTCCCAATCAGCCCCAGCATTTT. Protein product: CASSGGPNQPQHF.

DNA for the CDR3: TGTGCCAGCAGCATGTCATCATTCACAGATACGCAGTATTTT. Protein: CASSMSSFTDTQYF. The chain links TRBV5-4 to TRBJ2-3; D remains ambiguous. V lost 4 bases and J 2 bases, leaving 11 bases between the germline ends. Germline-derived CDR1 and CDR2 are SGHNT and YYREEE (reference sequence). This CDR3 has 14 residues.

The V and J genes are TRBV18 and TRBJ1-3; possibly TRBD1 for D (6 bases). There are 18 residues in the CDR3. Trimming pared 2 bases from V and 4 bases from J, leaving 21 bases between. Germline assignment: CDR1 KGHSH and CDR2 LQKENI. CDR3 sequence (DNA): TGTGCCAGCTCACCATCAATCCCGGGGGGCTCCGCGGGAAACACCATATATTTT. It yields the protein CASSPSIPGGSAGNTIYF. The entire variable domain, with the rest obtained from reference TRBV18 and TRBJ1-3, is as follows: NAGVMQNPRHLVRRRGQEARLRCSPMKGHSHVYWYRQLPEEGLKFMVYLQKENIIDESGMPKERFSAEFPKEGPSILRIQQVVRGDSAAYFCASSPSIPGGSAGNTIYFGEGSWLTVV.

This chain joins TRBV6-1 and TRBJ2-3; D may be TRBD1 (6 bases). V lost 3 bases, J lost 0 bases, and 10 bases lay in between. This CDR3 region has 15 residues. The germline V gene encodes CDR1 MNHNS and CDR2 SASEGT. The CDR3 DNA sequence: TGTGCCAGCAGTGATGACAGGCCGAGCACAGATACGCAGTATTTT. It encodes CASSDDRPSTDTQYF.

In this sample, this clone turned up once. The chain links TRBV5-1 to TRBJ2-1; D remains unclear. This CDR3 is 15 amino acids long. Germline V gene lookup returns CDR1 SGHRS and CDR2 YFSETQ. V gave up 0 bases and J gave up 7 bases, with 14 bases separating them. CDR3 sequence: CASSLETAVGNEQFF. The CDR3 DNA sequence: TGCGCCAGCAGCTTGGAAACTGCGGTAGGAAATGAGCAGTTCTTC.

V gene TRBV7-9 combines with J gene TRBJ2-7; D gene ambiguous. CDR1 is SEHNR and CDR2 is FQNEAQ in the germline V gene (reference sequence). The CDR3 is made up of 14 amino acids. Trimming cost V 5 bases and J 4 bases, with 15 bases left between them. CDR3 nucleotides: TGTGCCAGCAGCCCGGGTGCCCCGGTATACGAGCAGTACTTC. Protein sequence: CASSPGAPVYEQYF.